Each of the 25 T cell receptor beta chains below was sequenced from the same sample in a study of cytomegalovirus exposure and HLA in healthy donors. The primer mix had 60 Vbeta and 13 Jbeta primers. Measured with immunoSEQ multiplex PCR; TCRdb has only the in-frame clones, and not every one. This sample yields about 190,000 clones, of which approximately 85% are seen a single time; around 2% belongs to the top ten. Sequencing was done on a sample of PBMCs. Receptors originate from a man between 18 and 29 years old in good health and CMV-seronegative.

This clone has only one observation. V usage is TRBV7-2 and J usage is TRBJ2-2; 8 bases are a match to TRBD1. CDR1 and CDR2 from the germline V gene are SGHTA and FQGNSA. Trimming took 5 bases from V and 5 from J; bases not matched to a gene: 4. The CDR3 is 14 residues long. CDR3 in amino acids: CASSPGQGTGELFF. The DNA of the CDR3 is TGTGCCAGCAGCCCCGGACAGGGTACCGGGGAGCTGTTTTTT.

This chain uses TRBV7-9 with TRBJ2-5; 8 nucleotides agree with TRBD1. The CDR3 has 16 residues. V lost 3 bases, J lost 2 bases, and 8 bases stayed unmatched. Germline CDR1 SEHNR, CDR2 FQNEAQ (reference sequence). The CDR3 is CASSFRGTGFQETQYF. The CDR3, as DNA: TGTGCCAGCAGCTTTCGGGGGACAGGCTTTCAAGAGACCCAGTACTTC.

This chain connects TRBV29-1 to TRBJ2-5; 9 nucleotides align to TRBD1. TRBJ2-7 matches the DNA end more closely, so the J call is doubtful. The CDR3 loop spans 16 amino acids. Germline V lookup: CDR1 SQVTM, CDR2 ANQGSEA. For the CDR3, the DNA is TGCAGCGTTGAAGCAGGGATACAGGGGGCATCCTACGAGCAGTACTTC. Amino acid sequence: CSVEAGIQGASYEQYF.

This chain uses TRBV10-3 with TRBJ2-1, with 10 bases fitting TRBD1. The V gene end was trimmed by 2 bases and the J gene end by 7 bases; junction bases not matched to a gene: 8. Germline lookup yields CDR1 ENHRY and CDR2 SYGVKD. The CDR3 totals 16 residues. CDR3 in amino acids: CAISERQTGGGNEQFF. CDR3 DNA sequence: TGTGCCATCAGTGAGAGGCAGACAGGGGGCGGGAATGAGCAGTTCTTC.

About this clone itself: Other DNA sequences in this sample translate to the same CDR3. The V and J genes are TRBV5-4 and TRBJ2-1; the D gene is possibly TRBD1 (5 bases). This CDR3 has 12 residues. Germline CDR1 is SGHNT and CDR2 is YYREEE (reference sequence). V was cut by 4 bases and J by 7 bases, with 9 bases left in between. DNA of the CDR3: TGTGCCAGCAGCCTGACAGAGAATGAGCAGTTCTTC. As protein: CASSLTENEQFF. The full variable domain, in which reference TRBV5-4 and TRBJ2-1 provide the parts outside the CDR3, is ETGVTQSPTHLIKTRGQQVTLRCSSQSGHNTVSWYQQALGQGPQFIFQYYREEENGRGNFPPRFSGLQFPNYSSELNVNALELDDSALYLCASSLTENEQFFGPGTRLTVL.

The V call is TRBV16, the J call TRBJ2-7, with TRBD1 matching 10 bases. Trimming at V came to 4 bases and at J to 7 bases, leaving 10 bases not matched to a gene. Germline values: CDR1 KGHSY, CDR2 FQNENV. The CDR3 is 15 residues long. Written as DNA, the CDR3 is TGTGCCAGCAGCCCAGAGACAGGGGGCTCAATAGAGCAGTACTTC. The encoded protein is CASSPETGGSIEQYF.

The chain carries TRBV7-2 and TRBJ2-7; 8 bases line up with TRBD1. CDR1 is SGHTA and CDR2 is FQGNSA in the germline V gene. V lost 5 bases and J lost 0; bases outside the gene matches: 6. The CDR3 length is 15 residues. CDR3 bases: TGTGCCAGCAGCCCGGACAGGGATCACTCCTACGAGCAGTACTTC. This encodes CASSPDRDHSYEQYF. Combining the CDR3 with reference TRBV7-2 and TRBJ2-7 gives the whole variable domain GAGVSQSPSNKVTEKGKDVELRCDPISGHTALYWYRQSLGQGLEFLIYFQGNSAPDKSGLPSDRFSAERTGGSVSTLTIQRTQQEDSAVYLCASSPDRDHSYEQYFGPGTRLTVT.

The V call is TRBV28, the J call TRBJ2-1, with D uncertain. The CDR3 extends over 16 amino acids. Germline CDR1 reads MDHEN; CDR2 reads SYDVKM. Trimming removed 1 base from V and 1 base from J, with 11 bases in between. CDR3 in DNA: TGTGCCAGCAGTTTATTCGCGACTCCTTCCTACAATGAGCAGTTCTTC. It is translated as CASSLFATPSYNEQFF. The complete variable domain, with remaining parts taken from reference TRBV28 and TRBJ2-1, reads DVKVTQSSRYLVKRTGEKVFLECVQDMDHENMFWYRQDPGLGLRLIYFSYDVKMKEKGDIPEGYSVSREKKERFSLILESASTNQTSMYLCASSLFATPSYNEQFFGPGTRLTVL.

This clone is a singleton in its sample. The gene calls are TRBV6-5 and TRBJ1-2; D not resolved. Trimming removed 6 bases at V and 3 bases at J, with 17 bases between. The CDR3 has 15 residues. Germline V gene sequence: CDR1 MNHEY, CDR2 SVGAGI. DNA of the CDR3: TGTGCCAGCAGCTCCCTCGGTAGAAGTGACTATGGCTACACCTTC. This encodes CASSSLGRSDYGYTF.

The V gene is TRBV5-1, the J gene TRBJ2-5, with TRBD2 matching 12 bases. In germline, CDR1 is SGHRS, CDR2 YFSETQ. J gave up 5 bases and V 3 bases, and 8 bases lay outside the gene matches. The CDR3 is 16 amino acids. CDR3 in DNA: TGCGCCAGCAGCTCACTAGCGGGAGGTTTTCTGGAGACCCAGTACTTC. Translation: CASSSLAGGFLETQYF.

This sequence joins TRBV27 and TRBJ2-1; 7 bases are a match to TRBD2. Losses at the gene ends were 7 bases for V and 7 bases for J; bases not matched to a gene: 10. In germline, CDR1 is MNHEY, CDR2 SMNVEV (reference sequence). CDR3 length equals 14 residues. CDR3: CASNHFGGKNEQFF. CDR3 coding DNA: TGTGCCAGCAACCACTTCGGGGGGAAAAATGAGCAGTTCTTC.

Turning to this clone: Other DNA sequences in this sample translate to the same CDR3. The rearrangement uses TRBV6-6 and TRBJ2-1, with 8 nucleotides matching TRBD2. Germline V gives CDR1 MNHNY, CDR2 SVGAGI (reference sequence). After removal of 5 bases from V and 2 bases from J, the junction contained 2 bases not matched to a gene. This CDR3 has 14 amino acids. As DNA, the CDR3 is TGTGCCAGCAGTCGGACTAGCCCCTACAATGAGCAGTTCTTC. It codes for CASSRTSPYNEQFF.

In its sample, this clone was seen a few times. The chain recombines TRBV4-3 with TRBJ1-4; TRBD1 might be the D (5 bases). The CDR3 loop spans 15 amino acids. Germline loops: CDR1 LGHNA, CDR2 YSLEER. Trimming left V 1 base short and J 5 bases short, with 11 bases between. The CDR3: CASSQGGRSNEKLFF. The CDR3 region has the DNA TGCGCCAGCAGCCAAGGGGGGAGGTCAAATGAAAAACTGTTTTTT.

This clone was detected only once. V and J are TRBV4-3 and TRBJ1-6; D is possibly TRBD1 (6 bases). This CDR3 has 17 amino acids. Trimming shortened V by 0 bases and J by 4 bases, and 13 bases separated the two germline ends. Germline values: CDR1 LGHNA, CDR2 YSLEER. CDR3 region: CASSQDLGQNYNSPLHF. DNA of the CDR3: TGCGCCAGCAGCCAAGATCTAGGACAGAATTATAATTCACCCCTCCACTTT.

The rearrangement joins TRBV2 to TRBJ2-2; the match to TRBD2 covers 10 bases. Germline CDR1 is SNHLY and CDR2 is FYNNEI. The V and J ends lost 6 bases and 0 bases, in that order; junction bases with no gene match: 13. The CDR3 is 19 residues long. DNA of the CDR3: TGTGCCAGCAGCGACAAACTGACTAGCGGGCAATCGAACACCGGGGAGCTGTTTTTT. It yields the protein CASSDKLTSGQSNTGELFF.

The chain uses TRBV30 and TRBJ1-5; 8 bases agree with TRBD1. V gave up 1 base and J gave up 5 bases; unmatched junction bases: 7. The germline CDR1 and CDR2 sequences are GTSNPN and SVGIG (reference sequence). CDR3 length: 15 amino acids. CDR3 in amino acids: CAWSGQGYQDQPQHF. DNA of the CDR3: TGTGCCTGGAGTGGACAGGGGTATCAAGATCAGCCCCAGCATTTT.

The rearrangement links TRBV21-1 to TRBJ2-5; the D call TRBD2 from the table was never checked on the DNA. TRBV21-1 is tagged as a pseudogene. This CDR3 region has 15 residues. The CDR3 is CASSKGTSGRKTQYF. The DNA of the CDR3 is TGTGCCAGCAGCAAAGGGACTAGCGGGAGAAAGACCCAGTACTTC.

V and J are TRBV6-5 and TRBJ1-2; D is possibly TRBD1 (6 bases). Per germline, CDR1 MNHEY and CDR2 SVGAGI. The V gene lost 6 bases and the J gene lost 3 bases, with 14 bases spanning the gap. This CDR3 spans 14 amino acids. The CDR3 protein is CASSRGGRDYGYTF. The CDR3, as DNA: TGTGCCAGCAGCCGAGGGGGGAGGGACTATGGCTACACCTTC.

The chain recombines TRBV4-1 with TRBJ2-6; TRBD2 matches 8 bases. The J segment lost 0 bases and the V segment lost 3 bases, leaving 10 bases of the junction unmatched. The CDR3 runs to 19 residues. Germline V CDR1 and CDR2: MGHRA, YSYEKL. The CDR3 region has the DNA TGCGCCAGCAGCCACCCGGGAGGGATAAGCCCCTCTGGGGCCAACGTCCTGACTTTC. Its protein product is CASSHPGGISPSGANVLTF.

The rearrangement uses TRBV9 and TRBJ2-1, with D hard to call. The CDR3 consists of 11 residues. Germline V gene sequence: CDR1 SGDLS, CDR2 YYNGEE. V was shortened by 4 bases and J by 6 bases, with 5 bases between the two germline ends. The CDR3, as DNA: TGTGCCAGCAGCCCGGGCAATGAGCAGTTCTTC. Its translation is CASSPGNEQFF.

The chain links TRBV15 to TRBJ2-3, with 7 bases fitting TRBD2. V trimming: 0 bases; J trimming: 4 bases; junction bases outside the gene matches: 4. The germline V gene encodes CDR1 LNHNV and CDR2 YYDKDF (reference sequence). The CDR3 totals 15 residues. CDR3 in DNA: TGTGCCACCAGCAGAGATCCTAGCGGCGCAGATACGCAGTATTTT. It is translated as CATSRDPSGADTQYF.

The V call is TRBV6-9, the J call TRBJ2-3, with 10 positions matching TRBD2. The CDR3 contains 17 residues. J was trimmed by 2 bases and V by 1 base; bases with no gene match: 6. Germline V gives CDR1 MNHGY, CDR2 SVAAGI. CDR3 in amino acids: CASSYCPSGGDTDTQYF. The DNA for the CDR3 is TGTGCCAGCAGTTATTGTCCTAGCGGGGGCGACACAGATACGCAGTATTTT.

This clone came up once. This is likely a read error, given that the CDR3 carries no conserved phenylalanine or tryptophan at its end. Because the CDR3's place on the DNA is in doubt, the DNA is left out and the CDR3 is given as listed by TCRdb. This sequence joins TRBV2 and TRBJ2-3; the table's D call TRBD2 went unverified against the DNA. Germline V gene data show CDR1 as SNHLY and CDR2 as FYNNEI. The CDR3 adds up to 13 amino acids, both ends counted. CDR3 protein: CASSEEAGLVLRC.

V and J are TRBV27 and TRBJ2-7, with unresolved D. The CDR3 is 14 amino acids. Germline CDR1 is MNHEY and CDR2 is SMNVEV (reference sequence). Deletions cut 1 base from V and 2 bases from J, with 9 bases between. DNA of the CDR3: TGTGCCAGCAGTTTATTTGGCCAAGCCTACGAGCAGTACTTC. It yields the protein CASSLFGQAYEQYF.

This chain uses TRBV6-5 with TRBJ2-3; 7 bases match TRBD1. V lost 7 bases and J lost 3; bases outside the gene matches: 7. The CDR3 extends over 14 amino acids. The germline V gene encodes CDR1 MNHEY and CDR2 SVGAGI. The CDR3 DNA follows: TGTGCCAGCAATTTGGACAGGCGGACAGATACGCAGTATTTT. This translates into CASNLDRRTDTQYF.